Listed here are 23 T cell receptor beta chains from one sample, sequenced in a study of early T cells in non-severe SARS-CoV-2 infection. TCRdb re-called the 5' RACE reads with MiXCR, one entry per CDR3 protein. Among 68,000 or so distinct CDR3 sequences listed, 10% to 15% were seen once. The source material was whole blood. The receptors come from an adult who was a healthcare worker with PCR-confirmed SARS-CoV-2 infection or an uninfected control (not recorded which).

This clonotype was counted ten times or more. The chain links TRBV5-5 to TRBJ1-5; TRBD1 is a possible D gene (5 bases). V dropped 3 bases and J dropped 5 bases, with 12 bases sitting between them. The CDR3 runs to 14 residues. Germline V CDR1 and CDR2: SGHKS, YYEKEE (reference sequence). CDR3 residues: CASSSTGGDQPQHF. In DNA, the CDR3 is TGTGCCAGCAGCTCTACCGGGGGGGATCAGCCCCAGCATTTT.

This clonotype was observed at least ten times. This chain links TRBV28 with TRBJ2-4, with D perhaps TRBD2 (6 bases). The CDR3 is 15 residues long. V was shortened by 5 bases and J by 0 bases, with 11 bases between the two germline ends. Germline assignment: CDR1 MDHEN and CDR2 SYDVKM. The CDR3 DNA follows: TGTGCCAGCAGTACTCCGGGACTAGCCAAAAACATTCAGTACTTC. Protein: CASSTPGLAKNIQYF.

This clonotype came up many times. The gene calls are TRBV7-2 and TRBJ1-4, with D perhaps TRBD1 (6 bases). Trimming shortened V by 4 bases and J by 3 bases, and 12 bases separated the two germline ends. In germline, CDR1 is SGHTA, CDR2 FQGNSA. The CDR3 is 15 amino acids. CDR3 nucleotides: TGTGCCAGCAGCTATGGAACAGGGCCTAATGAAAAACTGTTTTTT. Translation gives CASSYGTGPNEKLFF.

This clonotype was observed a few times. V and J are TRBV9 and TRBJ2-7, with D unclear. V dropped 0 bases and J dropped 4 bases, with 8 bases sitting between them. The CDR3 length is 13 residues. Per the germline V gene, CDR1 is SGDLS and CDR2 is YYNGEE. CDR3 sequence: CASSVGVGYEQYF. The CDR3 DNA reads TGTGCCAGCAGCGTAGGTGTGGGTTACGAGCAGTACTTC. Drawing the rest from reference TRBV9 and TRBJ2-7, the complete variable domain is DSGVTQTPKHLITATGQRVTLRCSPRSGDLSVYWYQQSLDQGLQFLIQYYNGEERAKGNILERFSAQQFPDLHSELNLSSLELGDSALYFCASSVGVGYEQYFGPGTRLTVT.

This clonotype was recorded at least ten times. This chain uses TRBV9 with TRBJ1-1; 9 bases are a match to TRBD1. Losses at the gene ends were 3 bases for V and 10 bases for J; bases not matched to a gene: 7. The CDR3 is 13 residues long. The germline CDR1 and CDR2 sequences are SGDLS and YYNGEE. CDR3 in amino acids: CASSDRDRERAFF. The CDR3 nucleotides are TGTGCCAGCAGCGACCGGGACAGGGAGAGAGCTTTCTTT.

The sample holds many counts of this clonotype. CDR3 in DNA: TGTGCCAGCAGCTCTCCCCCCGGCGGGGGGGCCCAAGAGACCCAGTACTTC. It encodes CASSSPPGGGAQETQYF. The chain employs TRBV7-2 and TRBJ2-5, with 9 bases fitting TRBD2. Germline V lookup: CDR1 SGHTA, CDR2 FQGNSA. Unmatched junction bases numbered 10, after V lost 4 bases and J lost 1 base. The length of the CDR3 is 17 residues.

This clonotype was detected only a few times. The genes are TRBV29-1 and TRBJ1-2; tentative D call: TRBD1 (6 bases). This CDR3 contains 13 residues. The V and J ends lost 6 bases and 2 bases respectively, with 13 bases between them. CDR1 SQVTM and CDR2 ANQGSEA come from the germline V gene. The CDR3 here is CSVPDRTNYGYTF. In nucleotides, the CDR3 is TGCAGCGTGCCCGACAGGACCAACTATGGCTACACCTTC.

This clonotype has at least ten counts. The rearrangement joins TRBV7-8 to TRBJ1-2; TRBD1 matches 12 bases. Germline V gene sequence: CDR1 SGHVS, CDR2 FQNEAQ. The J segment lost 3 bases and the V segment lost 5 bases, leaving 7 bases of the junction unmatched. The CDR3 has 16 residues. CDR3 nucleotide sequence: TGTGCCAGCAGCACAGGGACAGGGGGCCGAGACTATGGCTACACCTTC. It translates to CASSTGTGGRDYGYTF.

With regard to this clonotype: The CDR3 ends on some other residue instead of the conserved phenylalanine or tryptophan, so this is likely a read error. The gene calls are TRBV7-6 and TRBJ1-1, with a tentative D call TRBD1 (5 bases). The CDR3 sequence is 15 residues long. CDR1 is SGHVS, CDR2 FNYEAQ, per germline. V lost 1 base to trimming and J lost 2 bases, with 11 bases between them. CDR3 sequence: CASSLVLGVNTEAFL. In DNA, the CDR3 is TGTGCCAGCAGCTTAGTTTTAGGGGTCAACACTGAAGCTTTCTTA.

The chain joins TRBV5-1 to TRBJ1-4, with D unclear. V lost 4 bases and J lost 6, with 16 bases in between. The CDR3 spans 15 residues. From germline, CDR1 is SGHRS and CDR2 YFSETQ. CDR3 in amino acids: CASSPTALRDEKLFF. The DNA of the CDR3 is TGCGCCAGCAGCCCTACAGCCCTGCGGGATGAAAAACTGTTTTTT.

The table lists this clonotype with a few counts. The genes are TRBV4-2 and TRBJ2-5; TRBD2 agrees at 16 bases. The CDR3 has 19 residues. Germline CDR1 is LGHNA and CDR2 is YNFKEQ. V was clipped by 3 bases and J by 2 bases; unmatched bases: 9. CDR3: CASSQGTSGGAELQETQYF. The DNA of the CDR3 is TGTGCCAGCAGCCAGGGGACTAGCGGGGGGGCGGAACTTCAAGAGACCCAGTACTTC.

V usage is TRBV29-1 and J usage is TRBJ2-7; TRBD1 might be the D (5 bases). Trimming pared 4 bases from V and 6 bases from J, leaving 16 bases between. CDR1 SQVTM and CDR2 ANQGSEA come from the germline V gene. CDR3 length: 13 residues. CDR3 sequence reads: CSVAGTPQGEQYF. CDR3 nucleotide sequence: TGCAGCGTTGCAGGAACCCCCCAGGGCGAGCAGTACTTC.

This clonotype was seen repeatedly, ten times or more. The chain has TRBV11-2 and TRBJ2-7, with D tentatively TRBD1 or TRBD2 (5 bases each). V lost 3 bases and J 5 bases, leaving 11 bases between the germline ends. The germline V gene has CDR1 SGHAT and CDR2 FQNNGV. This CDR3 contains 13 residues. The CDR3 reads CASSFPGTDEQYF. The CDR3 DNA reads TGTGCCAGCAGCTTCCCCGGGACGGACGAGCAGTACTTC.

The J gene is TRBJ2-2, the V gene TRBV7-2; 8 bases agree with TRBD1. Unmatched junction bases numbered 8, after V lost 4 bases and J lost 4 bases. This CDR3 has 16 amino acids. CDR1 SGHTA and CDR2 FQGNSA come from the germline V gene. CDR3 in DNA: TGTGCCAGCAGCTCCACAGGGGGAGGCAGCACCGGGGAGCTGTTTTTT. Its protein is CASSSTGGGSTGELFF. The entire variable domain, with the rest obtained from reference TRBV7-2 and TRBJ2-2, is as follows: GAGVSQSPSNKVTEKGKDVELRCDPISGHTALYWYRQSLGQGLEFLIYFQGNSAPDKSGLPSDRFSAERTGGSVSTLTIQRTQQEDSAVYLCASSSTGGGSTGELFFGEGSRLTVL.

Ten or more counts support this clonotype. The CDR3 loop is CSVPRHRNYNEQFF. The CDR3 DNA follows: TGCAGCGTTCCGAGACACCGAAACTACAATGAGCAGTTCTTC. The V and J genes are TRBV29-1 and TRBJ2-1; D is undetermined. Looked up from germline, CDR1 is SQVTM and CDR2 is ANQGSEA. Trimming removed 5 bases from V and 3 bases from J, with 14 bases in between. The CDR3 has 14 residues.

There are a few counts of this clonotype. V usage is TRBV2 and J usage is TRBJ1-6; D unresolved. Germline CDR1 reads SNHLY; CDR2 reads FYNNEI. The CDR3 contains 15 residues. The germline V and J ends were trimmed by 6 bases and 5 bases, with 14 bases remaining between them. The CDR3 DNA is TGTGCCAGCAGCGAAAGAAGCGCCAATAATTCACCCCTCCACTTT. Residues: CASSERSANNSPLHF.

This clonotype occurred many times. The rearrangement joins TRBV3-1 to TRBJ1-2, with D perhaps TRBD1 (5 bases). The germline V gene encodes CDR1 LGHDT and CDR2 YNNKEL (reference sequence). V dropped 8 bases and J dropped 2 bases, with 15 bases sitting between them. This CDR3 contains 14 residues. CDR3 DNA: TGTGCCAGCCACTCAGGACAAAGGAACTATGGCTACACCTTC. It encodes CASHSGQRNYGYTF.

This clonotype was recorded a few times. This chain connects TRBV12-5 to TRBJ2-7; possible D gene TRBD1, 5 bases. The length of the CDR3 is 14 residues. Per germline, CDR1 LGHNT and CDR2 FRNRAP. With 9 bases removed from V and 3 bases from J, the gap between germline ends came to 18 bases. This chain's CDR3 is CASVPSGYHYEQYF. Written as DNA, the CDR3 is TGTGCTAGCGTCCCATCAGGGTACCACTACGAGCAGTACTTC. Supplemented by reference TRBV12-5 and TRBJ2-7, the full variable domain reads DARVTQTPRHKVTEMGQEVTMRCQPILGHNTVFWYRQTMMQGLELLAYFRNRAPLDDSGMPKDRFSAEMPDATLATLKIQPSEPRDSAVYFCASVPSGYHYEQYFGPGTRLTVT.

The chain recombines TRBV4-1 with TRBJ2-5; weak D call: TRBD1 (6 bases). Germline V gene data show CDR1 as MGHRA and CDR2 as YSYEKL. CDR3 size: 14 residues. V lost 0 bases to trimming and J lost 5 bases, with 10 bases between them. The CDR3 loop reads CASSQEGGTETQYF. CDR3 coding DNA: TGCGCCAGCAGCCAAGAAGGGGGAACGGAGACCCAGTACTTC.

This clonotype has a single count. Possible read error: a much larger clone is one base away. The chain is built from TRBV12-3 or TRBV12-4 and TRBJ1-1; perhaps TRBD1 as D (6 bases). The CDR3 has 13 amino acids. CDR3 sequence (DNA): TGTGCCAGCAGTTTTCAGGGGAACACTGAAGCTTCCTTT. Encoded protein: CASSFQGNTEASF.

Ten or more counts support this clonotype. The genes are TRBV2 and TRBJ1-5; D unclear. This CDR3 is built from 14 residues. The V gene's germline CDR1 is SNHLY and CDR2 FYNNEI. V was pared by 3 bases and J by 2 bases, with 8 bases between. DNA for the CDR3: TGTGCCAGCAGTGACGGACTTGGCAATCAGCCCCAGCATTTT. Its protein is CASSDGLGNQPQHF.

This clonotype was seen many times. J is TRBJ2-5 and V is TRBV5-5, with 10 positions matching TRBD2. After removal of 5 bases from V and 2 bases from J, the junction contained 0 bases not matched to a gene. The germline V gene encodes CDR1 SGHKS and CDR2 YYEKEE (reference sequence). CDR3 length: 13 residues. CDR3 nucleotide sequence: TGTGCCAGCAGGGGACTAGCGCAAGAGACCCAGTACTTC. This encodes CASRGLAQETQYF.

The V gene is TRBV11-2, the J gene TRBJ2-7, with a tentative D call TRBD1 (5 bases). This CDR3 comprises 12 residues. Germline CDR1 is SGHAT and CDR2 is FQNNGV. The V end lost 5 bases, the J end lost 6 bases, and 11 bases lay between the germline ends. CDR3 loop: CASSPRVGEQYF. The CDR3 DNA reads TGTGCCAGCAGCCCCAGGGTTGGCGAGCAGTACTTC.